This TCR beta chain was recovered during a study of cytomegalovirus exposure and HLA in healthy donors. Overall study: Later, an analysis reported that the roughly 120 validation repertoires had used the same platform as the 666 first-cohort repertoires.

To note about this clone: Antigen: not known.

Produced via immunoSEQ multiplex PCR; TCRdb's table is partial and in-frame only. This sample carries roughly 260,000 clones, almost 90% of them seen once, and the ten largest clones take 0.3% to 0.4%. Overall study findings and caveats: Specific recognition of CMV antigens was confirmed in vitro for a few chains (all CMV-associated). It was reportedly the case that the classifier diagnosed cytomegalovirus status with high specificity and sensitivity. Cytomegalovirus association was assigned to some 160 TCR beta chains.

The sequenced sample was PBMCs. This TCR derives from a woman aged 18 to 35 in good health and CMV-seronegative.

This CDR3 reads CASSLAPRGQSSGANVLTF. The CDR3 nucleotides are TGTGCCAGCAGCTTAGCCCCGCGGGGACAGAGCTCTGGGGCCAACGTCCTGACTTTC. The chain has TRBV7-8 and TRBJ2-6; tentatively, D is TRBD1 (7 bases). The CDR3 contains 19 residues. Trimming took 0 bases from V and 0 from J, leaving 15 bases between them. Per germline, CDR1 SGHVS and CDR2 FQNEAQ.